The TCR beta chain under discussion was sequenced for a study of blood T cell repertoires in COVID-19 (dated by TCRdb to about 2020). As for the study more broadly: Samples covering the acute and convalescent phases of COVID-19 were provided by collaborators in the United States, Italy and Spain. The prospective study material was composed of cDNA or gDNA derived from T cells, B-cell-depleted T cells, or PBMCs. Deeply sampled blood TCRbeta repertoires from subjects exposed to, actively infected with, or recovered from COVID-19 were included in the dataset. A freely available public database, intended as a resource for researchers studying the immune response to SARS-CoV-2, is where the repertoires were released. The samples were drawn from the first 160 participants of the ongoing ImmuneRACE study and from roughly 1,300 subjects provided by 6 global collaborators. Nearly every sample came with metadata listing a de-identified subject ID, COVID-19 status, age in years and sex. Where available, HLA class I and class II types were taken from metadata supplied by the sample provider and were not determined by assay-based typing.

TCRbeta CDR3 regions were amplified from genomic DNA by means of the immunoSEQ Assay, a bias-controlled multiplex PCR. Regarding the original processing steps: The number of nucleated cells in each sample was estimated by amplification of reference gene primers within the assay. Sequence reads were collapsed and filtered to measure the absolute abundance of every unique TCRbeta CDR3 rearrangement. For each sample, productive Simpson clonality was calculated by taking the square root of Simpson's diversity index across productive rearrangements. The table was pulled from immuneACCESS by TCRdb, which kept in-frame rearrangements only. Such tables lose some clones; where checked, under half of the loss comes from unresolved V genes, and the rest has no known cause. D and trimming were read from the DNA, whereas the V and J calls and clone size are those reported in that table. In all, the sample holds some 210,000 clones, and about 86% of those were seen once. 8.5% to 10% of the sample comes from the top ten.

This clone occurred a few times. Its antigen is not yet known. No much larger clonotype is one base removed from it; base qualities were not supplied. V trim: 3 bases; J trim: 6 bases; unmatched bases: 4. For CDR1 and CDR2, the germline V gene lists SGHTA and FQGNSA. The CDR3, from cysteine to phenylalanine, totals 15 residues. Only the CDR3 region is kept as DNA, spanning 45 bases read in frame from base 1. General study outcomes and caveats: The quantity of clinical and demographic metadata differed by source and by participant and was supplied without curation.

Participants in the prospective study were enrolled through a virtual design, were aged about 18 to 90 years, and lived in about two dozen United States geographic areas. In the prospective study, participants were assigned to cohorts based on the clinical history participants reported in a screening survey and a study questionnaire. Mobile phlebotomists in the prospective study collected whole blood, serum and a nasopharyngeal or oropharyngeal swab from every participant. Prospective study participants could optionally give additional blood draws and questionnaires over an approximately two-month period. Before DNA extraction, prospective study blood samples were shipped either frozen or at room temperature.

The sequenced sample consisted of PBMCs or T cells enriched from blood (not recorded which). The receptor chain draws on TRBV7-2 and TRBJ2-1; 11 central nucleotides agree with TRBD2. This receptor was obtained from a woman aged 50 to 60 with acute COVID-19. The CDR3 protein: CASSFVTSGANEQFF. The sequenced DNA: TGTGCCAGCAGCTTTGTGACTAGCGGGGCCAATGAGCAGTTCTTC.